This entry is about one T cell receptor beta chain. The table lists this clonotype with many counts. Qualities for individual bases were not recorded, and no much larger clone is one base off. The treatment or condition label of this sample denotes: live attenuated yellow fever vaccine strain. A standard Ficoll-Paque protocol was used to isolate PBMCs from peripheral blood. The RNeasy Micro Kit was used to extract RNA from sorted memory subsets. The data originate from a study of T cells after yellow fever vaccination (dated by TCRdb to between 2017 and 2020). For the study in its entirety: Using CD3, CD45RA, CCR7 and CD95 staining, memory subsets (EM, EMRA, CM and Tscm) were sorted on a BD FACS Aria III. Libraries from fractions with low cell numbers were prepared with the SMART-Seq v4 Ultra Low Input RNA kit. Bulk TCR alpha and beta repertoires were sequenced longitudinally to track T-cell clones before and after primary and booster YFV17D yellow fever vaccination. Two healthy male donors, one aged 18 to 30 and one aged 30 to 39 years, made up the cohort. Bulk PBMC replicates and cell subsets were isolated from blood drawn at multiple timepoints before and after both primary and secondary immunization. Memory subsets were sorted on days 0, 15 and 45 and at 18 months after primary vaccination, and on days 0, 15 and 45 after the 30-year booster.

For sequencing, an Illumina NovaSeq 6000 was employed. TCR cDNA was synthesized by 5'RACE template switching, which introduced a universal primer site and unique molecular identifiers. Priming of cDNA synthesis was performed from both the TCR alpha and TCR beta constant segments. Library amplification used two PCR steps, and the second PCR step added sample barcodes and sequencing adapters. Sequencing of the libraries was done on either Illumina HiSeq 2500 (2x100 bp) or NovaSeq (2x150 bp). Per the original workflow: MIGEC was used to demultiplex reads and collapse the reads into UMI consensus sequences, and MiXCR was used for V(D)J alignment. Vaccine-responding clonotypes were identified with edgeR using replicate PBMC samples, with FDR below 0.01 and a log2 fold change above 5 up to day 15 being required. Each bulk clonotype was labeled CD4 or CD8 based on which sequenced repertoire, CD4 or CD8, contained the clonotype at higher abundance. To estimate how each clone was distributed across memory phenotypes, clonotype frequencies in memory subsets were weighted by the numbers of FACS-sorted cells. The public reads were run again by TCRdb, first through fastp at Q25 and then through MiXCR, and only productive beta chains were kept. CDR3 protein duplicates are merged, each entry listing the most common genes and DNA. These V and J calls derive from TCRdb rather than the authors' analysis. This sample holds around 60,000 distinct CDR3 sequences; around 6.2% were observed only once. The ten largest account for 30% to 35% of the sample.

The research as a whole found: Compared with the primary T-cell response, the secondary T-cell response was faster but weaker, reaching its peak on day 5 rather than on day 15. A small share of clonotypes was detected in both CD4 and CD8 compartments, with the overlap likely arising from convergent recombination. Because only a couple of donors were included in the study, the extent to which the findings can be generalized is limited. Computational filtering was needed because FACS-sorted repertoires could contain abundant contaminating clonotypes from the bulk population. After the booster, most clones that had expanded after primary vaccination were detected again (about 97% of CD4 and around nine tenths of CD8), suggesting broad maintenance of memory. In the sorted memory subsets on day 0, nearly all vaccine-responding clonotypes were below the level of detection.

The receptor's source is a young man who received the YFV17D yellow fever vaccine. The material sequenced was PBMCs, either bulk or a sorted T-cell subset (CD4+, CD8+, memory, or dextramer-sorted; not recorded which), taken on the day of the yellow fever booster vaccination.

CDR3 loop: CASSLQGSEQFF. The sequenced DNA is TGTGCCAGCAGCCTACAGGGCAGTGAGCAGTTCTTC. This chain joins TRBV7-2 to TRBJ2-1; 6 matching bases give a weak D call of TRBD1. V was cut back by 5 bases and J by 9 bases, leaving a gap of 11 bases between them. Its CDR3 holds 12 amino acids, cysteine through phenylalanine. Just the 36-base CDR3 DNA is kept, in frame starting at base 1. CDR1 and CDR2 are drawn from the germline V gene: SGHTA, FQGNSA.